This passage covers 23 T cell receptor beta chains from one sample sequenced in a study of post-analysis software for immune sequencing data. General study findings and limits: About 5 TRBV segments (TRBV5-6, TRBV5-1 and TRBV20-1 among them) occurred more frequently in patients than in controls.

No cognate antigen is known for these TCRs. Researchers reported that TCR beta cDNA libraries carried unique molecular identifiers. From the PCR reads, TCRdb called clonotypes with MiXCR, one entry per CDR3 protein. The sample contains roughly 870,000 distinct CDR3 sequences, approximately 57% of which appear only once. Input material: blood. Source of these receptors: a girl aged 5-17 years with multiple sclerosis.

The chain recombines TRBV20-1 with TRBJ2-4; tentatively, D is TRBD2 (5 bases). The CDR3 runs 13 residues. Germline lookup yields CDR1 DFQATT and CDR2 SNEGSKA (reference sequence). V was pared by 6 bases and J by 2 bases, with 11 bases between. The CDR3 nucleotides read TGCAGTGCCACCGGGATGTCCAAAAACATTCAGTACTTC. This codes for CSATGMSKNIQYF.

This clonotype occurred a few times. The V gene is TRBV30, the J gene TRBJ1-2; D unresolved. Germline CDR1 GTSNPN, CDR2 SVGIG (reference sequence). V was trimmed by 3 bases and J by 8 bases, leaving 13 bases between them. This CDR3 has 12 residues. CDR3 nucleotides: TGTGCCTGGAGCGCCCCGGGCCTCGGCTACACCTTC. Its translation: CAWSAPGLGYTF.

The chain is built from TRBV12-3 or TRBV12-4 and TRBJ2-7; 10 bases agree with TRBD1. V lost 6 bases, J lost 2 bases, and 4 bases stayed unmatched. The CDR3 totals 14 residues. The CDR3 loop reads CASRWTGGTYEQYF. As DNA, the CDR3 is TGTGCCAGCAGATGGACAGGGGGAACCTACGAGCAGTACTTC.

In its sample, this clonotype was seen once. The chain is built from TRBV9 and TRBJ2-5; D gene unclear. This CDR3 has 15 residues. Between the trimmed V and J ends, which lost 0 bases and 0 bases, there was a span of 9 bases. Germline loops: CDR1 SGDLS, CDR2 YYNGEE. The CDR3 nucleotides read TGTGCCAGCAGCGTAGCAACCCAGTACCAAGAGACCCAGTACTTC. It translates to CASSVATQYQETQYF.

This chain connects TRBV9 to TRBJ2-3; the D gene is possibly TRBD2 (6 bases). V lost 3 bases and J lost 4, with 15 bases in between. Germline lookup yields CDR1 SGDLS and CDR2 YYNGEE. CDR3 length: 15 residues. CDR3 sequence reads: CASSASGTSPDTQYF. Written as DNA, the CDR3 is TGTGCCAGCAGCGCGTCCGGGACTTCACCAGATACGCAGTATTTT.

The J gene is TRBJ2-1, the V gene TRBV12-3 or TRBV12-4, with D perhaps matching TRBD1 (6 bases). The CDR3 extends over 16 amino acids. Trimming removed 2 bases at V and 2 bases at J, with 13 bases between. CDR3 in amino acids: CASSLQGISAYNEQFF. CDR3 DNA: TGTGCCAGCAGTTTACAGGGGATTAGCGCCTACAATGAGCAGTTCTTC.

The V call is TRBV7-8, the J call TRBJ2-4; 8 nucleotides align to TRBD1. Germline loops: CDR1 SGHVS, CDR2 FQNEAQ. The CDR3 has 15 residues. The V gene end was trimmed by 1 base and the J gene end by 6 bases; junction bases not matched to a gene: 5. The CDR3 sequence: CASSLEGQALNIQYF. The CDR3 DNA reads TGTGCCAGCAGCTTAGAGGGACAGGCTCTAAACATTCAGTACTTC.

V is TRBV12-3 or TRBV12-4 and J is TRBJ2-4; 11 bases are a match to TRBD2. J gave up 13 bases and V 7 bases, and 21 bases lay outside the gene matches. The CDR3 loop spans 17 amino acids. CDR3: CASTLNEGTSGSGKQYF. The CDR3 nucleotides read TGTGCCAGCACCCTAAACGAGGGAACTAGCGGGAGTGGGAAGCAGTACTTC.

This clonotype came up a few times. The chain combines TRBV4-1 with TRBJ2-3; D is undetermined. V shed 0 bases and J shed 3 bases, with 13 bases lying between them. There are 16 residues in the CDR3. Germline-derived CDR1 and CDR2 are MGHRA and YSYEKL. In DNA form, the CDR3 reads TGCGCCAGCAGCCAAGATACTCCGATGGGAACAGATACGCAGTATTTT. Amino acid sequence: CASSQDTPMGTDTQYF.

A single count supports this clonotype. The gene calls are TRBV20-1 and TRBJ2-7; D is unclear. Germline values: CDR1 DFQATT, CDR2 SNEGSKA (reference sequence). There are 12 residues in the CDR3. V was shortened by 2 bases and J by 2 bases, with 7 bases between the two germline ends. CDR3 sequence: CSARPIPYEQYF. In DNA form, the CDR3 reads TGCAGTGCTAGACCCATACCCTACGAGCAGTACTTC.

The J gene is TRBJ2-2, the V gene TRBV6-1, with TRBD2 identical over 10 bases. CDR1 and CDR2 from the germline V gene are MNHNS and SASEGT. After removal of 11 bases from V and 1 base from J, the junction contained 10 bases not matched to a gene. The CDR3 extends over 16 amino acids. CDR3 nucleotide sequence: TGTGCCTCCCCGAAAACTAGCGGGGTGAACACCGGGGAGCTGTTTTTT. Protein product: CASPKTSGVNTGELFF.

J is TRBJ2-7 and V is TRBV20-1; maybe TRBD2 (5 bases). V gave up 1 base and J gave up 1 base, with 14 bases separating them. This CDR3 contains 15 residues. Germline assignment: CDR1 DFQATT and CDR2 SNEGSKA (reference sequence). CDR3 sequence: CSARASGLASYEQYF. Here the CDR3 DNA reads TGCAGTGCTAGAGCTTCCGGACTGGCTTCCTACGAGCAGTACTTC.

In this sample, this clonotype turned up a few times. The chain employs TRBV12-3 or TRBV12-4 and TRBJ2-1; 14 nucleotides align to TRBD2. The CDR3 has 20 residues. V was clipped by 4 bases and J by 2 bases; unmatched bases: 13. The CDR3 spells CASSSSGTSGSYVTYNEQFF. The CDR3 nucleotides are TGTGCCAGCAGTTCATCCGGGACTAGCGGGAGTTATGTCACCTACAATGAGCAGTTCTTC.

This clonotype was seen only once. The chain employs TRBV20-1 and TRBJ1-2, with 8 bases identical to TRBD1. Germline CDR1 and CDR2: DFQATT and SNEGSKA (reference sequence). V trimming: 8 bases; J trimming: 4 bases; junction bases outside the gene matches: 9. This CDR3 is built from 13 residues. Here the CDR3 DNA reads TGCAGTTTTCCCGACAGGGGACTCTATGGCTACACCTTC. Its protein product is CSFPDRGLYGYTF.

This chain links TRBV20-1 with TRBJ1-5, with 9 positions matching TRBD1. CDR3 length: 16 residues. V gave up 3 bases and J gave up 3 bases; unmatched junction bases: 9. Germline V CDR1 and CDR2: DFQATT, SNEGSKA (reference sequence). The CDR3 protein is CSASFPGQGFNQPQHF. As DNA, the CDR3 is TGCAGTGCTAGCTTCCCCGGACAGGGGTTCAATCAGCCCCAGCATTTT.

Here the CDR3 DNA reads TGCAGTGCTAGAGATACGGGGGGCACAGATACGCAGTATTTT. The encoded protein is CSARDTGGTDTQYF. The V call is TRBV20-1, the J call TRBJ2-3, with D tentatively TRBD2 (6 bases). This CDR3 spans 14 amino acids. Germline V gene sequence: CDR1 DFQATT, CDR2 SNEGSKA (reference sequence). The germline V and J ends were trimmed by 0 bases and 1 base, with 8 bases remaining between them.

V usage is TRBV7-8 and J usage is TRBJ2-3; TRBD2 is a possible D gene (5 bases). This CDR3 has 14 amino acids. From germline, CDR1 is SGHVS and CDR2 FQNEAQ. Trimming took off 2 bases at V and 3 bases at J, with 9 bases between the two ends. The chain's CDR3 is CASSLSGMTDTQYF. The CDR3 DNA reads TGTGCCAGCAGCTTATCGGGGATGACAGATACGCAGTATTTT.

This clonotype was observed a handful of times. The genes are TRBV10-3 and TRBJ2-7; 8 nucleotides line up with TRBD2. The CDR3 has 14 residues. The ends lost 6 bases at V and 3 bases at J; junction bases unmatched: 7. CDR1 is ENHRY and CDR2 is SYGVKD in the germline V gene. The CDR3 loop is CAISQTSALYEQYF. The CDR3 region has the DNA TGTGCCATCAGCCAGACTAGCGCTCTCTACGAGCAGTACTTC.

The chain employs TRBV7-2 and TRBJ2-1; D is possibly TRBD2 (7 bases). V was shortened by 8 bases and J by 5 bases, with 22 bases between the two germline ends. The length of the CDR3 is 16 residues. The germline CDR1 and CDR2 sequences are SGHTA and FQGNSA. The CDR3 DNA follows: TGTGCCAGCCTCCAGGAGGGCGGGGGCCGGCACAATGAGCAGTTCTTC. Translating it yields CASLQEGGGRHNEQFF.

CDR3 DNA sequence: TGTGCCAGCACCTGGACAGGGGGAGGGCTAGAGGTCCAAGAGACCCAGTACTTC. It encodes CASTWTGGGLEVQETQYF. This chain joins TRBV6-1 and TRBJ2-5; 10 bases match TRBD1. Germline V lookup: CDR1 MNHNS, CDR2 SASEGT. Losses at the gene ends were 7 bases for V and 1 base for J; bases not matched to a gene: 15. The CDR3 spans 18 residues.

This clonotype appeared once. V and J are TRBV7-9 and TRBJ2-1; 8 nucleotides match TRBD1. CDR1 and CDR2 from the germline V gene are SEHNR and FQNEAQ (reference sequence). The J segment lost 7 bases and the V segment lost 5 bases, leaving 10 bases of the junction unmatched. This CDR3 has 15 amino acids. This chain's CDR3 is CASSQRVTGVNEQFF. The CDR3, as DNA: TGTGCCAGCAGCCAACGTGTGACAGGGGTGAATGAGCAGTTCTTC.

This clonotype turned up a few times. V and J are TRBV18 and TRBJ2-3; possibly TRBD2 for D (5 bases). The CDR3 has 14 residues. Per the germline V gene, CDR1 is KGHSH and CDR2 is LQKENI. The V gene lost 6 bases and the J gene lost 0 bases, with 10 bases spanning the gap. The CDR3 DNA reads TGTGCCAGCTCTCACGGACTTAGCACAGATACGCAGTATTTT. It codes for CASSHGLSTDTQYF.

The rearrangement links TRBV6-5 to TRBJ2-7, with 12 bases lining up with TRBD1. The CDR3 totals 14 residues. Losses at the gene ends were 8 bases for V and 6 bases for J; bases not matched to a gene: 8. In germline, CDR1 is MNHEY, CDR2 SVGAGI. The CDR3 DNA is TGTGCCAGCCATTCGGGACAGGGGGCCGTCGAGCAGTACTTC. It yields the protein CASHSGQGAVEQYF.